These 18 T cell receptor beta chains came from one sample sequenced in a study of blood T cell repertoires in COVID-19 (dated by TCRdb to 2019 to 2021). The library was generated by the immunoSEQ multiplex PCR assay. TCRdb mirrors the immuneACCESS table, restricted to in-frame sequences. Some clones are absent from its copies; in checked studies, under half trace to an unresolved V gene, and the reason for the others is unknown. The sample table holds about 160,000 clones, of which approximately 80% were seen once. The ten biggest clones cover 3% to 3.5% of the sample. Sequenced input: PBMCs or T cells enriched from blood (not recorded which). All receptors come from a woman aged 55-69 years who had recovered from COVID-19.

This chain uses TRBV4-1 with TRBJ1-1; 12 bases are shared with TRBD1. The CDR3 is made up of 14 amino acids. Losses at the gene ends were 0 bases for V and 8 bases for J; bases not matched to a gene: 1. Germline CDR1 MGHRA, CDR2 YSYEKL. CDR3 region: CASSQDGTGGEAFF. CDR3 DNA sequence: TGCGCCAGCAGCCAAGATGGGACAGGGGGCGAAGCTTTCTTT.

The chain has TRBV4-2 and TRBJ1-5, with D tentatively TRBD1 (5 bases). V gave up 5 bases and J gave up 2 bases, with 10 bases separating them. The CDR3 consists of 14 residues. CDR1 LGHNA and CDR2 YNFKEQ come from the germline V gene. The CDR3 is CASSSGDGNQPQHF. The CDR3 bases are TGTGCCAGCAGCTCGGGGGATGGCAATCAGCCCCAGCATTTT.

The rearrangement uses TRBV6-1 and TRBJ2-3; D may be TRBD2 (6 bases). The V and J ends lost 4 bases and 3 bases respectively, with 17 bases between them. The CDR3 is made up of 16 amino acids. Germline V gene data show CDR1 as MNHNS and CDR2 as SASEGT. The DNA of the CDR3 is TGTGCCAGCAGTGTCCGCCCAGCTAGCGCAACAGATACGCAGTATTTT. It encodes CASSVRPASATDTQYF.

V gene TRBV5-1 combines with J gene TRBJ2-5; TRBD2 matches 9 bases. Germline V gene lookup returns CDR1 SGHRS and CDR2 YFSETQ. The V and J ends lost 0 bases and 4 bases, in that order; junction bases with no gene match: 4. The CDR3 runs 15 residues. The CDR3 here is CASSLGGGGRETQYF. CDR3 in DNA: TGCGCCAGCAGCTTGGGCGGGGGGGGAAGAGAGACCCAGTACTTC.

This chain connects TRBV5-6 to TRBJ2-2, with D possibly being TRBD1 (6 bases). The CDR3 covers 15 residues. V shed 4 bases and J shed 5 bases, with 15 bases lying between them. Per germline, CDR1 SGHDT and CDR2 YYEEEE. The CDR3 spells CASSPTGYRTGELFF. In nucleotides, the CDR3 is TGTGCCAGCAGCCCGACAGGCTACAGAACCGGGGAGCTGTTTTTT. Based on the CDR3 plus reference TRBV5-6 and TRBJ2-2, the full variable domain is DAGVTQSPTHLIKTRGQQVTLRCSPKSGHDTVSWYQQALGQGPQFIFQYYEEEERQRGNFPDRFSGHQFPNYSSELNVNALLLGDSALYLCASSPTGYRTGELFFGEGSRLTVL.

This sequence joins TRBV10-1 and TRBJ2-5; 8 positions agree with TRBD2. This CDR3 contains 15 residues. Trimming took 2 bases from V and 2 from J; bases not matched to a gene: 4. Germline V gene lookup returns CDR1 WNHNN and CDR2 SYGVQD (reference sequence). The CDR3 coding sequence is TGCGCCAGCAGTGAGAAGCGGGGGCAGCAAGAGACCCAGTACTTC. It encodes CASSEKRGQQETQYF.

The chain links TRBV27 to TRBJ1-1, with 9 bases identical to TRBD1. This CDR3 has 13 residues. V dropped 5 bases and J dropped 7; count of bases not matched to a gene: 5. Germline-derived CDR1 and CDR2 are MNHEY and SMNVEV (reference sequence). The CDR3 loop reads CASSRQGVDEAFF. CDR3 in DNA: TGTGCCAGCAGTAGACAGGGGGTAGATGAAGCTTTCTTT.

CDR3 in amino acids: CASQERGVYTDTQYF. CDR3 bases: TGTGCCAGCCAGGAGCGGGGGGTTTACACAGATACGCAGTATTTT. This chain uses TRBV11-2 with TRBJ2-3; the match to TRBD2 covers 9 bases. Looked up from germline, CDR1 is SGHAT and CDR2 is FQNNGV. J lost 2 bases, V lost 8 bases, and 8 bases had no gene match. This CDR3 contains 15 residues.

The chain is built from TRBV4-2 and TRBJ2-5; TRBD2 matches at 7 bases. The length of the CDR3 is 19 residues. Germline V gene lookup returns CDR1 LGHNA and CDR2 YNFKEQ. With 1 base clipped from V and 5 bases from J, the junction kept 19 bases outside the gene matches. This CDR3 reads CASSQVVFASGALGETQYF. The CDR3 DNA follows: TGTGCCAGCAGCCAAGTAGTGTTCGCTAGCGGCGCCCTAGGGGAGACCCAGTACTTC.

The chain joins TRBV19 to TRBJ1-4; 7 bases are shared with TRBD1. The CDR3 has 14 residues. Trimming cost V 10 bases and J 4 bases; bases outside gene matches: 9. CDR1 LNHDA and CDR2 SQIVND come from the germline V gene (reference sequence). CDR3 bases: TGTGCCACCTCCCAGACAGGGTATAATGAAAAACTGTTTTTT. Its protein product is CATSQTGYNEKLFF. The full variable domain, in which reference TRBV19 and TRBJ1-4 provide the parts outside the CDR3, is DGGITQSPKYLFRKEGQNVTLSCEQNLNHDAMYWYRQDPGQGLRLIYYSQIVNDFQKGDIAEGYSVSREKKESFPLTVTSAQKNPTAFYLCATSQTGYNEKLFFGSGTQLSVL.

This CDR3 reads CASSEFDRAEKLFF. DNA for the CDR3: TGTGCCAGCAGTGAGTTTGACAGGGCTGAAAAACTGTTTTTT. The rearrangement links TRBV2 to TRBJ1-4; 7 bases line up with TRBD1. J was trimmed by 7 bases and V by 3 bases; bases with no gene match: 5. Germline CDR1 and CDR2: SNHLY and FYNNEI. The CDR3 totals 14 residues.

The chain couples TRBV27 to TRBJ2-7; D is possibly TRBD1 (6 bases). This CDR3 comprises 13 residues. V gave up 3 bases and J gave up 7 bases, with 13 bases separating them. Germline CDR1 MNHEY, CDR2 SMNVEV (reference sequence). The CDR3 loop is CASSFTGTGEQYF. The CDR3 nucleotides are TGTGCCAGCAGTTTTACAGGGACGGGAGAGCAGTACTTC.

The chain is built from TRBV4-1 and TRBJ1-1, with D tentatively TRBD1 (5 bases). This CDR3 region has 14 residues. Germline values: CDR1 MGHRA, CDR2 YSYEKL. Trimming removed 1 base from V and 4 bases from J, with 10 bases in between. This chain's CDR3 is CASSQVGGITEAFF. CDR3 bases: TGCGCCAGCAGCCAAGTTGGGGGGATCACTGAAGCTTTCTTT.

Many counts were recorded for this clone. This chain uses TRBV5-1 with TRBJ1-6; D gene unclear. Per the germline V gene, CDR1 is SGHRS and CDR2 is YFSETQ. The V end lost 1 base, the J end lost 15 bases, and 17 bases lay between the germline ends. CDR3 length: 14 residues. CDR3 sequence (DNA): TGCGCCAGCAGCTTGCAGGTTCATGAATCGATCCTCCACTTT. Protein: CASSLQVHESILHF.

This clone was seen a few times. The rearrangement uses TRBV7-8 and TRBJ2-7, with a tentative D call TRBD2 (5 bases). The CDR3 length is 15 residues. Trimming removed 0 bases from V and 1 base from J, with 10 bases in between. Germline V gene data show CDR1 as SGHVS and CDR2 as FQNEAQ. The CDR3 loop reads CASSLAGEQSYEQYF. The CDR3 DNA reads as TGTGCCAGCAGCTTAGCTGGGGAGCAATCCTACGAGCAGTACTTC.

The chain couples TRBV7-3 to TRBJ2-3; TRBD1 matches 10 bases. Germline trimming cut 8 bases from V and 5 bases from J; bases unmatched to any gene: 10. The germline gives CDR1 SGHTA, CDR2 FQGTGA. The CDR3 has 15 amino acids. CDR3 nucleotides: TGTGCCAGCCTTTCCGGGACAGGGGAGAAAGATACGCAGTATTTT. Translating it yields CASLSGTGEKDTQYF.

This sequence joins TRBV3-1 (or the pseudogene TRBV3-2) and TRBJ2-7; TRBD2 aligns across 11 bases. The CDR3 length is 17 residues. Germline CDR1 reads LGHDT; CDR2 reads YNNKEL (reference sequence). V lost 3 bases to trimming and J lost 6 bases; unmatched junction nucleotides: 13. CDR3 in DNA: TGTGCCAGCAGCCATGCTCCCGATGGCCTAGCGGGGGGCGAGCAGTACTTC. Translation: CASSHAPDGLAGGEQYF.

The chain carries TRBV2 and TRBJ1-4; TRBD1 matches 7 bases. This CDR3 region has 16 residues. Looked up from germline, CDR1 is SNHLY and CDR2 is FYNNEI. After removal of 7 bases from V and 1 base from J, the junction contained 9 bases not matched to a gene. This chain's CDR3 is CASTRQGTQTNEKLFF. CDR3 sequence (DNA): TGTGCCAGCACAAGACAGGGAACACAAACTAATGAAAAACTGTTTTTT.